Sequencing of this TCR beta chain was carried out in a study of cytomegalovirus exposure and HLA in healthy donors. Germline assignment: CDR1 MNHNS and CDR2 SASEGT. This CDR3 comprises 19 residues. The junction had 14 bases not matched to a gene; V was cut back by 1 base and J by 4 bases. The primer mix had 60 Vbeta and 13 Jbeta primers. The data were produced by immunoSEQ multiplex PCR, yet TCRdb's version contains in-frame clones alone and is incomplete. In the table there are about 220,000 clones, 75% of which are singletons. The TCR originated in a woman in her 30s in good health and CMV-seronegative. The specimen sequenced was PBMCs. The chain couples TRBV6-1 to TRBJ1-2, with 11 positions matching TRBD1. The CDR3 sequence: CASSEEETGQGVEVYGYTF. CDR3 coding DNA: TGTGCCAGCAGTGAAGAAGAAACGGGACAGGGGGTTGAGGTCTATGGCTACACCTTC.